This is a list of T cell receptor beta chains from one sample in a study of blood T cells in healthy people across ages. TCRdb reanalysed the 5' RACE reads using MiXCR and keeps one entry per CDR3 protein. The repertoire consists of under 1,100,000 distinct CDR3 sequences, with roughly 24% occurring once and the leading ten covering 0.65% to 0.95%. This same sample was also taken into another study, of T cells of mothers and their children.

Material for sequencing was blood. These receptors originate from a girl aged 2 to 10 in good health. Both conserved end residues are part of each CDR3. Fields, in order: J gene, D gene, V gene, clone size, CDR3 DNA, CDR3 protein. A D gene is named only where the DNA matches it firmly. Rows may omit the clone size; those that give it use once, few, many or a size class.

TRBJ1-1 | . | TRBV29-1 | . | TGCAGCGTTGAAGATGGGGCCGCTGAAGCTTTCTTT | CSVEDGAAEAFF
TRBJ1-4 | . | TRBV7-9 | . | TGTGCCAGCAGCTCGGTCGGGGCGCTTGGACTGTTTTTT | CASSSVGALGLFF
TRBJ2-7 | . | TRBV13 | few | TGTGCCAGCAGCTTAGTTGGGGCTAGCTCCTACGAGCAGTACTTC | CASSLVGASSYEQYF
TRBJ2-3 | TRBD2 | TRBV20-1 | . | TGCAGTGCCCACGGACTAGGAACAGATACGCAGTATTTT | CSAHGLGTDTQYF
TRBJ2-7 | . | TRBV5-5 | few | TGTGCCAGCAGCTTGGGTGATGCCCCCTACGAGCAGTACTTC | CASSLGDAPYEQYF
TRBJ1-5 | . | TRBV29-1 | . | TGCAGCGTTGGGAGGGATAGCAATCAGCCCCAGCATTTT | CSVGRDSNQPQHF
TRBJ1-2 | . | TRBV7-2 | . | TGTGCCAGCAGCTTAGGTATTCCGATGTATGGCTACACCTTC | CASSLGIPMYGYTF
TRBJ2-4 | . | TRBV6-6 | few | TGTGCCAGCAGACCACTCTACCTACAGTACTTC | CASRPLYLQYF
TRBJ2-4 | . | TRBV10-3 | few | TGTGCCATCAGTGAAGGGGGAAACATTCAGTACTTC | CAISEGGNIQYF
TRBJ1-4 | . | TRBV12-3/TRBV12-4 | few | TGTGCCAGCAGTTTCTTGGATTTAGGTGAAAAACTGTTTTTT | CASSFLDLGEKLFF
TRBJ2-2 | . | TRBV5-1 | . | TGCGCCAGCAGCGCGGATGTCTCGAACACCGGGGAGCTGTTTTTT | CASSADVSNTGELFF
TRBJ2-1 | . | TRBV7-9 | . | TGTGCCAGCAGCTTAGCGGGGGCGGGACCCTCCTACAATGAGCAGTTCTTC | CASSLAGAGPSYNEQFF
TRBJ2-1 | TRBD2 | TRBV4-3 | few | TGCGCCAGCAGCCAATTACGGGGGGGTAACAATGAGCAGTTCTTC | CASSQLRGGNNEQFF
TRBJ2-7 | TRBD2 | TRBV5-1 | . | TGCGCCAGCAGCTTCGGGGAGGGGTGGAACGAGCAGTACTTC | CASSFGEGWNEQYF
TRBJ2-2 | TRBD2 | TRBV3-1 | . | TGTGCCAGCAGCTTCCTAGCGGGAAACACCGGGGAGCTGTTTTTT | CASSFLAGNTGELFF
TRBJ2-5 | TRBD2 | TRBV28 | few | TGTGCCAGCAGTTTTTTTGACACGACTAGACTAGCGGGTAAATTCCAAGAGACCCAGTACTTC | CASSFFDTTRLAGKFQETQYF
TRBJ2-1 | TRBD2 | TRBV7-2 | . | TGTGCCAGCAGCTTTGATAGCGGGGGCCCCTACAATGAGCAGTTCTTC | CASSFDSGGPYNEQFF
TRBJ1-4 | . | TRBV6-5 | few | TGTGCCAGCAGTTACGCGGCCGGGACCCCGAATGAAAAACTGTTTTTT | CASSYAAGTPNEKLFF
TRBJ2-3 | . | TRBV6-6 | . | TGTGCCAGCAAAGAGGCAAGCACAGATACGCAGTATTTT | CASKEASTDTQYF
TRBJ1-2 | TRBD1 | TRBV7-9 | . | TGTGCCAGCAGCCATTTACAGGGGATGGGTGGCTACACCTTC | CASSHLQGMGGYTF
TRBJ2-1 | . | TRBV27 | few | TGTGCCAGCAGTTTCATTGATCAGGAGCAGTTCTTC | CASSFIDQEQFF
TRBJ2-7 | . | TRBV7-9 | . | TGTGCCAGCAGCCCATACGAGGCCTACGAGCAGTACTTC | CASSPYEAYEQYF
TRBJ2-3 | TRBD2 | TRBV12-3/TRBV12-4 | few | TGTGCCAGCAGTTTAGCCCTCAGGCGGGGGAGCACAGATACGCAGTATTTT | CASSLALRRGSTDTQYF
TRBJ2-7 | . | TRBV29-1 | . | TGCAGCGTTGAAGATCCCGAGCAGACCTACGAGCAGTACTTC | CSVEDPEQTYEQYF
TRBJ1-1 | . | TRBV20-1 | few | TGCAGTGCTTATCTTGGCGGCACTGAAGCTTTCTTT | CSAYLGGTEAFF
TRBJ2-1 | . | TRBV15 | . | TGTGCCACCAGCAGAGAGGTAGGGATTTCACCCCATGAGCAGTTCTTC | CATSREVGISPHEQFF
TRBJ2-3 | . | TRBV25-1 | . | TGTGCCAGCGCCCCCCGAGGCGGTAGCACAGATACGCAGTATTTT | CASAPRGGSTDTQYF
TRBJ2-5 | . | TRBV29-1 | . | TGCAGCGTCAGGGCGGGAAAGACCCAGTACTTC | CSVRAGKTQYF
TRBJ2-5 | . | TRBV12-3/TRBV12-4 | . | TGTGCCAGCACACATCTTGGAGGGTTGGTGGGGGAGACCCAGTACTTC | CASTHLGGLVGETQYF
TRBJ1-1 | . | TRBV29-1 | . | TGCAGCGTTAGCGTCAGCCAGGACACTGAAGCTTTCTTT | CSVSVSQDTEAFF
TRBJ2-4 | TRBD2 | TRBV5-5 | . | TGTGCCAGCAGCTCTGGGGGGGTAGGGAGGATTCAGTACTTC | CASSSGGVGRIQYF
TRBJ2-7 | TRBD1 | TRBV5-1 | . | TGCGCCAGCAGCCCCGACCGGGACAGGGTTTACTACGAGCAGTACTTC | CASSPDRDRVYYEQYF
TRBJ2-1 | . | TRBV3-1 | . | TGTGCCAGCATTGGGGCCCCGGGCAATGAGCAGTTCTTC | CASIGAPGNEQFF
TRBJ2-2 | . | TRBV20-1 | . | TGCAGTGCCGCTCGGGGGCTACCGAACACCGGGGAGCTGTTTTTT | CSAARGLPNTGELFF
TRBJ1-5 | TRBD1 | TRBV7-9 | . | TGTGCCAGCAGCCCGACAGGGAACTTGCAGCCCCAGCATTTT | CASSPTGNLQPQHF
TRBJ2-7 | TRBD1 | TRBV12-3/TRBV12-4 | few | TGTGCCAGCAGTTTATACGCGACAGGGAGTTACGAGCAGTACTTC | CASSLYATGSYEQYF
TRBJ1-2 | . | TRBV4-3 | . | TGCGCCAGCAGCCAAGGGAATCCAGGAGCCCTTTATGGCTACACCTTC | CASSQGNPGALYGYTF
TRBJ2-7 | TRBD2 | TRBV7-2 | few | TGTGCCAGCAGCGTAGCGGGGCTCTACGAGCAGTACTTC | CASSVAGLYEQYF
TRBJ1-2 | . | TRBV29-1 | . | TGCAGCGTTGCCCGGGTCCTTCTGGATGGCTACACCTTC | CSVARVLLDGYTF
TRBJ1-5 | . | TRBV6-5 | . | TGTGCCAGCAGTTACTCCGGGGGAAAAGATACGCAGCATTTT | CASSYSGGKDTQHF
TRBJ2-7 | TRBD1 | TRBV29-1 | . | TGCAGCGCCGCGGACAGGGGCGTCTACGAGCAGTACTTC | CSAADRGVYEQYF
TRBJ1-6 | . | TRBV27 | few | TGTGCCAGCAGCTACGGTGCGTCGTCACCCCTCCACTTT | CASSYGASSPLHF
TRBJ2-3 | TRBD1 | TRBV5-1 | . | TGCGCCAGCAGAAAAAACAGGGGGAGCACAGATACGCAGTATTTT | CASRKNRGSTDTQYF
TRBJ1-2 | TRBD1 | TRBV6-2/TRBV6-3 | few | TGTGCCAGCAGTCCTACGGCGACAGGGAACTATGGCTACACCTTC | CASSPTATGNYGYTF
TRBJ2-5 | . | TRBV5-5 | . | TGTGCCAGCAGCCTATTCTCAGGGGTGGAAGAGACCCAGTACTTC | CASSLFSGVEETQYF
TRBJ2-3 | TRBD2 | TRBV20-1 | few | TGCAGTGCTAGAGCCGGCGGGGGTACTAGCACAGATACGCAGTATTTT | CSARAGGGTSTDTQYF
TRBJ1-1 | . | TRBV25-1 | . | TGTGCCAGCAGCCTCAGGGAGCCGAGAACTGAAGCTTTCTTT | CASSLREPRTEAFF
TRBJ1-3 | . | TRBV4-2 | . | TGTGTCAGCAGCCAAGAGAACTCATTTTACTCTGGAAACACCATATATTTT | CVSSQENSFYSGNTIYF
TRBJ1-4 | . | TRBV7-2 | . | TGTGCCAGCAGCTTGCTAGTCGCGAGGGGGTGGCTGTTTTTT | CASSLLVARGWLFF
TRBJ2-7 | . | TRBV7-2 | few | TGTGCCAGCAGCCACTCGGGCGGCTCCGCCTACGAGCAGTACTTC | CASSHSGGSAYEQYF
TRBJ2-3 | TRBD2 | TRBV27 | . | TGTGCCAGCCTGGGACTAGCGGGAGATATAAGGCAGTATTTT | CASLGLAGDIRQYF
TRBJ2-5 | . | TRBV5-1 | few | TGCGCCAGCAGCTTGGGACAGACTGGGCGGGAGACCCAGTACTTC | CASSLGQTGRETQYF
TRBJ2-5 | . | TRBV3-1 | . | TGTGCCAGCAGCCAAGCCCTTCTGGACCAAGAGACCCAGTACTTC | CASSQALLDQETQYF
TRBJ2-3 | . | TRBV4-1 | . | TGCGCCAGCAGCCAGGCCAACGGGGCAGGGGCGCCACATACGCAGTATTTT | CASSQANGAGAPHTQYF
TRBJ2-1 | . | TRBV6-2/TRBV6-3 | . | TGTGCCAGCAGTCTGAACAGGGTGGAGCAGTTCTTC | CASSLNRVEQFF